This TCR beta chain was obtained from a study of T cell repertoires in ileal Crohn's disease. Study-wide results and caveats: Active smokers at surgery had more clonal expansions than non-smokers. All patients with clonality above 26.8% had endoscopic recurrence. Sorted CD8 T cells held more high-frequency clones than CD4.

Points on this clone: Its matching antigen is unknown. Other nucleotide sequences from this sample produce the same CDR3.

TCRdb's table, derived via immunoSEQ multiplex PCR, lists solely in-frame clones and lacks some. The data contain some 390 clones, approximately 71% of them singletons. Germline V gene sequence: CDR1 SGHRS, CDR2 YFSETQ. This CDR3 region has 16 residues. Trimming cost V 4 bases and J 4 bases, with 20 bases left between them. The sorted cells were lamina propria lymphocytes from surgical specimens, first isolated by density gradient. This receptor was taken from an adult with Crohn's disease. What was sequenced was CD8+ T cells sorted from the ileum. The chain carries TRBV5-1 and TRBJ1-1, with TRBD1 as a possible D gene (6 bases). The CDR3 spells CASSPPQRGGPTEAFF. CDR3 DNA: TGCGCCAGCAGCCCTCCCCAGCGGGGGGGGCCCACTGAAGCTTTCTTT. The full variable domain, rest sourced from reference TRBV5-1 and TRBJ1-1, is KAGVTQTPRYLIKTRGQQVTLSCSPISGHRSVSWYQQTPGQGLQFLFEYFSETQRNKGNFPGRFSGRQFSNSRSEMNVSTLELGDSALYLCASSPPQRGGPTEAFFGQGTRLTVV.